Listed below are T cell receptor beta chains from one sample, sequenced in a study of T cells after somatic rescue of genetic block. TCRdb's copy holds only in-frame clones and misses some; the assay was immunoSEQ multiplex PCR. The sample gives 50,000 to 60,000 clones, approximately 96% of which show up once; 0.075% to 0.095% is in the top ten. The sequencing input was peripheral blood mononuclear cells (PBMCs). The receptors here all came from a child in the first two years of life. The CDR3 runs from the conserved cysteine through the conserved F or W. A D gene is named only where the DNA matches it firmly. Expanded clones get a size class; other rows say once, few or many, or leave the size out.

d_call j_call v_call cdr3_length clone_size cdr3_nt cdr3_aa
NA TRBJ2-7 TRBV7-2 11 NA TGTGCCAGCAGCTCGGCCTACGAGCAGTACTTC CASSSAYEQYF
TRBD1 TRBJ2-7 TRBV28 15 NA TGTGCCAGCAGTTTAGCCGGGACAGGGGTGGGGGAGCAGTACTTC CASSLAGTGVGEQYF
NA TRBJ2-5 TRBV10-3 11 NA TGTGCCATCAGTGAGCGGGAGACCCAGTACTTC CAISERETQYF
TRBD2 TRBJ2-2 TRBV4-3 17 NA TGCGCCAGCAGCCAAGATTGGGCTAGCGGGAGTTCCTCAGTCCTGTTTTTT CASSQDWASGSSSVLFF
TRBD2 TRBJ2-7 TRBV10-2 14 NA TGCGCCAGCAGTGAGGGAGCGGGAGGGTACGAGCAGTACTTC CASSEGAGGYEQYF
NA TRBJ1-5 TRBV19 15 NA TGTGCCAGTAGTGAGCAGGGGTTTGGAGGGCAGCCCCAGCATTTT CASSEQGFGGQPQHF
TRBD2 TRBJ2-4 TRBV6-5 15 once TGTGCCAGCACCGGGACTAGCGTTAAATCTAACATTCAGTACTTC CASTGTSVKSNIQYF
TRBD2 TRBJ2-5 TRBV4-1 17 once TGCGCCAGCAGCCAAGAGAGAGCGGGAGGGCCTGGAGAGACCCAGTACTTC CASSQERAGGPGETQYF
NA TRBJ2-7 TRBV12-2 16 NA TGTGCAAGTCGCTTAGTCCTCTGGCGGGTCTCCTACGAGCAGTACTTC CASRLVLWRVSYEQYF
TRBD1 TRBJ2-7 TRBV11-3 15 NA TGTGCCAGCAGACCGCCCGGGACAGTTTACTACGAGCAGTACTTC CASRPPGTVYYEQYF
NA TRBJ2-7 TRBV4-2 14 NA TGTGCCAGCAGCCAAGCCGGGATTACCTACGAGCAGTACTTC CASSQAGITYEQYF
NA TRBJ2-4 TRBV4-2 12 NA TGTGCCAGCAGCCAAGACCAAAACATTCAGTACTTC CASSQDQNIQYF
NA TRBJ2-3 TRBV19 15 NA TGTGCCAGTAGTATGTCCGGGAGTGTGACAGATACGCAGTATTTT CASSMSGSVTDTQYF
NA TRBJ1-5 TRBV7-9 16 NA TGTGCCAGCAGCCCCGGCGGGGCAGATAGCAATCAGCCCCAGCATTTT CASSPGGADSNQPQHF
NA TRBJ1-1 TRBV11-3 13 NA TGTGCCAGCAGCTTAGGACAGAACACTGAAGCTTTCTTT CASSLGQNTEAFF
NA TRBJ2-3 TRBV25-1 13 NA TGTGCCAGCAGTAGGCGGGAATACGATACGCAGTATTTT CASSRREYDTQYF
TRBD1 TRBJ1-2 TRBV19 14 NA TGTGCCAGTAGTATAGGACAGGGAAGAAGGGGCTACACCTTC CASSIGQGRRGYTF
NA TRBJ2-2 TRBV11-3 14 once TGTGCCAGCAGCTTTAGGCCGAACACCGGGGAGCTGTTTTTT CASSFRPNTGELFF
TRBD2 TRBJ2-7 TRBV5-6 14 NA TGTGCCAGCAGCTCGGGACTAGCGGACGGGGAGCAGTACTTC CASSSGLADGEQYF
NA TRBJ2-7 TRBV5-8 13 NA TGTGCCAGCAGCTTGCGAACAGGGAACGAGCAGTACTTC CASSLRTGNEQYF
NA TRBJ2-7 TRBV7-6 12 NA TGTGCCAGCAGCTTAGACGGGGACGAGCAGTACTTC CASSLDGDEQYF
NA TRBJ1-4 TRBV11-2 16 NA TGTGCCAGCAGCTTAGCTGACAGTATGGCTAATGAAAAACTGTTTTTT CASSLADSMANEKLFF
TRBD1 TRBJ1-6 TRBV10-3 14 NA TGTGCCATCACGCGACAGGGCGGCAATTCACCCCTCCACTTT CAITRQGGNSPLHF
NA TRBJ2-2 TRBV28 11 NA TGTGCCAGCAGTTTTTTAGGGGAGCTGTTTTTT CASSFLGELFF
NA TRBJ1-4 TRBV28 16 NA TGTGCCAGCAGTCCGACGGTGGACGTAACTAATGAAAAACTGTTTTTT CASSPTVDVTNEKLFF
TRBD1 TRBJ2-7 TRBV7-6 15 once TGTGCCAGCAGCTTAAGGACAGGTGATACCTACGAGCAGTACTTC CASSLRTGDTYEQYF
NA TRBJ1-5 TRBV27 14 NA TGTGCCAGCAGTTTAGCACAGGGATCTCAGCCCCAGCATTTT CASSLAQGSQPQHF
TRBD2 TRBJ2-3 TRBV4-3 16 NA TGCGCCAGCAGCCAAGATACTAGCGGGAGCACAGATACGCAGTATTTT CASSQDTSGSTDTQYF
NA TRBJ2-5 TRBV18 14 NA TGTGCCAGCTCACCACCCGTCGGGAGAGAGACCCAGTACTTC CASSPPVGRETQYF
TRBD1 TRBJ1-4 TRBV28 15 NA TGTGCCAGCAGTTTAATGTTTGGACAGGGTGAAAAACTGTTTTTT CASSLMFGQGEKLFF
NA TRBJ1-5 TRBV19 15 NA TGTGCCAGTAGTATGCGGGGACATAGCAATCAGCCCCAGCATTTT CASSMRGHSNQPQHF
NA TRBJ1-1 TRBV27 13 once TGTGCCAGCAGTTTAGGGGGTCGGACTGAAGCTTTCTTT CASSLGGRTEAFF